The present T cell receptor beta chain was sequenced within a study of blood T cell repertoires in COVID-19. Overall study context: There were acute and convalescent COVID-19 samples, and they came from the United States, Italy and Spain. T cells, B-cell-depleted T cells, or PBMCs supplied cDNA or gDNA.

As originally analysed: Estimation of nucleated cell counts relied on the amplification of reference gene primers. The repertoire was sequenced with immunoSEQ multiplex PCR; TCRdb's copy has only in-frame clones and lacks some. The V and J calls and clone size were taken over from that table, and D and trimming were inferred from the DNA. The sample consists of roughly 220,000 clones, 84% of them appearing once. Cohort placement rested on clinical history that participants reported themselves. Germline values: CDR1 SGDLS, CDR2 YYNGEE. V lost 4 bases, J lost 2 bases, and 13 bases lay in between. The CDR3 is made up of 15 amino acids.

This TCR derives from a woman aged 40 to 50 who had recovered from COVID-19. The chain couples TRBV9 to TRBJ2-1; D possibly corresponds to TRBD1 (7 bases). The specimen sequenced was PBMCs or T cells enriched from blood (not recorded which). CDR3 sequence: CASSQGGPTYNEQFF. CDR3 DNA sequence: TGTGCCAGCAGCCAGGGGGGACCTACCTACAATGAGCAGTTCTTC.